This passage covers 31 T cell receptor beta chains from one sample sequenced in a study of T cells in Graves' hyperthyroidism and ophthalmopathy. Amplified regions were TCR beta CDR3 sequences from RNA transcripts. First-round RT-PCR of the TCR CDR3 relied on the HTBI primer set. In TCRdb, the multiplex PCR reads were re-called with MiXCR into one record per CDR3 protein. The sample has approximately 630,000 distinct CDR3 sequences, around 15% seen once; the top ten hold 3.5% to 4%. Sequencing was carried out using blood. The receptors derive from a woman aged 25 to 45 with Graves' hyperthyroidism.

V and J are TRBV5-6 and TRBJ2-5; D may be TRBD2 (6 bases). Germline V gives CDR1 SGHDT, CDR2 YYEEEE. The CDR3 sequence is 13 residues long. Trimming removed 4 bases at V and 2 bases at J, with 9 bases between. For the CDR3, the DNA is TGTGCCAGCAGCAAGGACTATCAAGAGACCCAGTACTTC. Encoded protein: CASSKDYQETQYF.

Points on this clonotype: Its ends do not fully match the called genes, so a read error is possible. The chain uses TRBV5-5 and TRBJ2-7, with 8 bases fitting TRBD1. CDR1 is SGHKS, CDR2 YYEKEE, per germline (reference sequence). The CDR3 has 15 residues. The CDR3 loop is CASSQGGTGGGEQYF. DNA for the CDR3: TGCGCCAGCAGCCAAGGGGGGACAGGAGGAGGAGAGCAGTACTTC.

This clonotype was detected only a few times. This chain uses TRBV20-1 with TRBJ2-1, with 10 positions matching TRBD2. The CDR3 has 14 residues. V gave up 3 bases and J gave up 9 bases; unmatched junction bases: 8. The germline V gene has CDR1 DFQATT and CDR2 SNEGSKA (reference sequence). CDR3: CSASPGTSESEQFF. CDR3 bases: TGCAGTGCTAGCCCCGGGACTAGCGAGAGTGAGCAGTTCTTC.

This chain joins TRBV7-9 and TRBJ2-1, with 12 positions matching TRBD2. Germline assignment: CDR1 SEHNR and CDR2 FQNEAQ (reference sequence). The CDR3 runs to 15 residues. Germline trimming cut 6 bases from V and 9 bases from J; bases unmatched to any gene: 9. In DNA form, the CDR3 reads TGTGCCAGCAGGCCAAGACTAGCGGGAGTCGTTGAGCAGTTCTTC. It encodes CASRPRLAGVVEQFF.

This clonotype has just a few counts. The rearrangement links TRBV9 to TRBJ2-3; weak D call: TRBD2 (5 bases). Germline CDR1 SGDLS, CDR2 YYNGEE. The CDR3 covers 13 residues. Deletions cut 5 bases from V and 6 bases from J, with 13 bases between. The CDR3 DNA reads TGTGCCAGCAGTGAGGGCCCTCCGGATACGCAGTATTTT. It translates to CASSEGPPDTQYF. Combining the CDR3 with reference TRBV9 and TRBJ2-3 gives the whole variable domain DSGVTQTPKHLITATGQRVTLRCSPRSGDLSVYWYQQSLDQGLQFLIQYYNGEERAKGNILERFSAQQFPDLHSELNLSSLELGDSALYFCASSEGPPDTQYFGPGTRLTVL.

The CDR3 loop is CASSLEFLTSGEQETQYF. For the CDR3, the DNA is TGTGCCAGCAGCTTAGAATTTTTGACTAGCGGGGAACAAGAGACCCAGTACTTC. The J gene is TRBJ2-5, the V gene TRBV7-9; 11 nucleotides match TRBD2. Unmatched junction bases numbered 9, after V lost 1 base and J lost 2 bases. Germline-derived CDR1 and CDR2 are SEHNR and FQNEAQ (reference sequence). The CDR3 extends over 18 amino acids. Complete variable domain (other parts from reference TRBV7-9 and TRBJ2-5): DTGVSQNPRHKITKRGQNVTFRCDPISEHNRLYWYRQTLGQGPEFLTYFQNEAQLEKSRLLSDRFSAERPKGSFSTLEIQRTEQGDSAMYLCASSLEFLTSGEQETQYFGPGTRLLVL.

This clonotype was seen ten or more times. The V and J genes are TRBV2 and TRBJ2-3; D might be TRBD2 (6 bases). The germline gives CDR1 SNHLY, CDR2 FYNNEI. The CDR3 totals 11 residues. Trimming took 9 bases from V and 5 from J, leaving 9 bases between them. The CDR3 sequence: CARRLGDTQYF. CDR3 coding DNA: TGTGCCAGGAGACTAGGAGATACGCAGTATTTT.

This clonotype was seen only a few times. V usage is TRBV24-1 and J usage is TRBJ2-3, with 7 positions matching TRBD1. The germline gives CDR1 KGHDR, CDR2 SFDVKD. The CDR3 contains 15 residues. V lost 3 bases and J lost 1; bases outside the gene matches: 3. As DNA, the CDR3 is TGTGCCACCAGTGATCCAACAGGGGGCACAGATACGCAGTATTTT. Amino acid sequence: CATSDPTGGTDTQYF.

The chain carries TRBV20-1 and TRBJ2-2; D is undetermined. The CDR3 is 8 residues long. Germline lookup yields CDR1 DFQATT and CDR2 SNEGSKA (reference sequence). CDR3 bases: TGCAAGGCCGGGGAGCTGTTTTTT. Its translation: CKAGELFF.

The chain has TRBV20-1 and TRBJ2-1; TRBD2 matches at 9 bases. Germline values: CDR1 DFQATT, CDR2 SNEGSKA (reference sequence). This CDR3 has 14 residues. Unmatched junction bases numbered 12, after V lost 3 bases and J lost 12 bases. CDR3 amino acids: CSARKTSGRLAQFF. The DNA of the CDR3 is TGCAGTGCTAGGAAGACTAGCGGTAGACTCGCGCAGTTCTTC.

The chain joins TRBV11-1 to TRBJ2-2; 12 nucleotides match TRBD1. CDR1 and CDR2 from the germline V gene are SGHAT and FQDESV (reference sequence). V lost 5 bases, J lost 5 bases, and 9 bases stayed unmatched. The CDR3 consists of 17 residues. DNA of the CDR3: TGTGCCAGCAGCCGGAGGGACAGGGGGCCCCCAACCGGGGAGCTGTTTTTT. Amino acids: CASSRRDRGPPTGELFF. The full variable domain, in which reference TRBV11-1 and TRBJ2-2 provide the parts outside the CDR3, is EAEVAQSPRYKITEKSQAVAFWCDPISGHATLYWYRQILGQGPELLVQFQDESVVDDSQLPKDRFSAERLKGVDSTLKIQPAELGDSAMYLCASSRRDRGPPTGELFFGEGSRLTVL.

This chain connects TRBV7-9 to TRBJ2-7; 7 bases are shared with TRBD2. The CDR3 extends over 15 amino acids. Germline assignment: CDR1 SEHNR and CDR2 FQNEAQ (reference sequence). The trim removed 1 base at V and 1 base at J, leaving 4 bases unmatched. The CDR3 sequence is CASSLDLAASYEQYF. CDR3 nucleotide sequence: TGTGCCAGCAGCTTAGATCTAGCGGCGTCCTACGAGCAGTACTTC.

This clonotype was recorded many times. The V call is TRBV11-3, the J call TRBJ2-1; 11 bases agree with TRBD2. Germline-derived CDR1 and CDR2 are SGHNT and YENEEA. V lost 3 bases, J lost 7 bases, and 5 bases stayed unmatched. The length of the CDR3 is 15 residues. The CDR3 coding sequence is TGTGCCAGCAGCTTCACTTCTAGCGGGAGGAATGAGCAGTTCTTC. The encoded protein is CASSFTSSGRNEQFF.

This clonotype was detected ten times or more. The chain joins TRBV29-1 to TRBJ2-7; TRBD1 aligns across 11 bases. This CDR3 comprises 14 residues. V shed 7 bases and J 3 bases; nucleotides not matched to a gene: 8. Germline assignment: CDR1 SQVTM and CDR2 ANQGSEA. The CDR3 sequence: CSAVGQGAFYEQYF. The CDR3 DNA reads as TGCAGCGCCGTTGGACAGGGGGCGTTCTACGAGCAGTACTTC.

Ten or more counts support this clonotype. The gene calls are TRBV6-5 and TRBJ2-7, with 7 bases that match TRBD2. The junction had 11 bases not matched to a gene; V was cut back by 1 base and J by 2 bases. The length of the CDR3 is 17 residues. CDR1 MNHEY and CDR2 SVGAGI come from the germline V gene. The CDR3 loop reads CASSYYLSAGVPYEQYF. Written as DNA, the CDR3 is TGTGCCAGCAGTTACTACCTTTCGGCGGGAGTCCCCTACGAGCAGTACTTC.

This clonotype was seen only a few times. Here the CDR3 DNA reads TGTGCCAGCAGTCGGGACTTCAGCGAGCAGTTCTTC. Protein sequence: CASSRDFSEQFF. J is TRBJ2-1 and V is TRBV5-5; possibly TRBD2 for D (6 bases). In germline, CDR1 is SGHKS, CDR2 YYEKEE (reference sequence). Trimming removed 5 bases from V and 10 bases from J, with 13 bases in between. This CDR3 is 12 amino acids long.

This clonotype was detected many times. CDR3 sequence: CASSHGLAGNQETQYF. The CDR3 DNA is TGTGCCAGCAGTCATGGACTAGCGGGAAACCAAGAGACCCAGTACTTC. The chain links TRBV12-3 or TRBV12-4 to TRBJ2-5; 12 nucleotides match TRBD2. V shed 5 bases, J shed 0 bases, and the junction held 4 bases outside the gene matches. The CDR3 has 16 amino acids.

This clonotype was seen at least ten times. The gene calls are TRBV6-2 or TRBV6-3 and TRBJ2-3; 9 bases align to TRBD2. Germline V gene data show CDR1 as MNHEY and CDR2 as SVGEGT. After removal of 2 bases from V and 6 bases from J, the junction contained 3 bases not matched to a gene. The CDR3 has 14 residues. CDR3 DNA: TGTGCCAGCAGTTACGCGGGAGGGCCTGATACGCAGTATTTT. Amino acid sequence: CASSYAGGPDTQYF.

This clonotype was seen only a few times. The conserved phenylalanine or tryptophan normally closing the CDR3 is absent here, so this likely arose from a read error. The chain couples TRBV12-3 or TRBV12-4 to TRBJ1-1; tentative D call: TRBD1 (5 bases). The CDR3 contains 14 residues. The V gene lost 5 bases and the J gene lost 4 bases, with 14 bases spanning the gap. The CDR3 is CASSVSSGGTEAFL. As DNA, the CDR3 is TGTGCCAGCAGTGTCTCTTCGGGGGGCACTGAAGCTTTCCTT.

This clonotype has a count of ten or more. CDR3 region: CASRPQVNTEAFF. The CDR3 nucleotides read TGTGCCAGCAGGCCACAGGTTAACACTGAAGCTTTCTTT. This chain connects TRBV28 to TRBJ1-1, with D perhaps matching TRBD1 (5 bases). This CDR3 is 13 amino acids long. CDR1 MDHEN and CDR2 SYDVKM come from the germline V gene. V dropped 6 bases and J dropped 2 bases, with 10 bases sitting between them.

In its sample, this clonotype was seen many times. The chain uses TRBV2 and TRBJ1-3; D remains ambiguous. Trimming shortened V by 2 bases and J by 11 bases, and 13 bases separated the two germline ends. Germline CDR1 SNHLY, CDR2 FYNNEI. The CDR3 is 13 amino acids. CDR3 in DNA: TGTGCCAGCAGTGAATCGCCAGGTTACGCCATATATTTT. It is translated as CASSESPGYAIYF. The full variable domain, its missing parts supplied by reference TRBV2 and TRBJ1-3, is EPEVTQTPSHQVTQMGQEVILRCVPISNHLYFYWYRQILGQKVEFLVSFYNNEISEKSEIFDDQFSVERPDGSNFTLKIRSTKLEDSAMYFCASSESPGYAIYFGEGSWLTVV.

Ten or more counts support this clonotype. The chain couples TRBV12-3 or TRBV12-4 to TRBJ1-1, with 11 bases aligning to TRBD1. The CDR3 contains 14 residues. V was pared by 6 bases and J by 5 bases, with 5 bases of the junction left unmatched. The CDR3 region is CASRGTGGGTEAFF. The CDR3 nucleotides are TGTGCCAGCAGGGGGACAGGGGGGGGAACTGAAGCTTTCTTT.

A single count supports this clonotype. The rearrangement links TRBV4-1 to TRBJ2-3, with a possible D match to TRBD1 (7 bases). The ends were cut back, 5 bases at V and 4 bases at J, with 28 bases in the middle. Germline V gives CDR1 MGHRA, CDR2 YSYEKL. CDR3 length equals 19 residues. DNA for the CDR3: TGCGCCAGCAGCAGACCCGGACTACAGGGGCGACCAAGGTCAGATACGCAGTATTTT. It translates to CASSRPGLQGRPRSDTQYF.

The gene calls are TRBV7-9 and TRBJ2-7; 8 bases are a match to TRBD1. The V gene's germline CDR1 is SEHNR and CDR2 FQNEAQ (reference sequence). CDR3 size: 15 residues. Unmatched junction bases numbered 6, after V lost 3 bases and J lost 2 bases. CDR3 sequence: CASSFTGGWPYEQYF. CDR3 in DNA: TGTGCCAGCAGCTTCACAGGGGGGTGGCCCTACGAGCAGTACTTC.

This sequence joins TRBV9 and TRBJ2-7; 16 nucleotides match TRBD2. CDR1 is SGDLS and CDR2 is YYNGEE in the germline V gene. The CDR3 length is 18 residues. With V trimmed by 0 bases and J by 1 base, 4 bases remained unmatched. The CDR3 DNA is TGTGCCAGCAGCGTAGTCGGGACTAGCGGGAGGGTATCCTACGAGCAGTACTTC. Its protein product is CASSVVGTSGRVSYEQYF.

In this sample, this clonotype turned up many times. The chain couples TRBV2 to TRBJ2-7; 10 nucleotides align to TRBD2. In germline, CDR1 is SNHLY, CDR2 FYNNEI. The CDR3 has 15 amino acids. Trimming removed 3 bases from V and 4 bases from J; junction bases left unmatched: 6. In DNA, the CDR3 is TGTGCCAGCAGTGACCCTAGCGGGAGTAGATACGAGCAGTACTTC. This gives the protein CASSDPSGSRYEQYF. The full variable domain, rest sourced from reference TRBV2 and TRBJ2-7, is EPEVTQTPSHQVTQMGQEVILRCVPISNHLYFYWYRQILGQKVEFLVSFYNNEISEKSEIFDDQFSVERPDGSNFTLKIRSTKLEDSAMYFCASSDPSGSRYEQYFGPGTRLTVT.

This clonotype showed up many times. This rearrangement joins TRBV6-2 or TRBV6-3 to TRBJ2-5; 11 nucleotides line up with TRBD2. Germline V gene data show CDR1 as MNHEY and CDR2 as SVGEGT. CDR3 size: 16 residues. The V gene end was trimmed by 2 bases and the J gene end by 2 bases; junction bases not matched to a gene: 4. Written as DNA, the CDR3 is TGTGCCAGCAGTTACCCGACTAGCGGGATTCAAGAGACCCAGTACTTC. Its protein is CASSYPTSGIQETQYF.

This clonotype has at least ten counts. J is TRBJ1-2 and V is TRBV3-1; 12 bases are a match to TRBD1. CDR1 and CDR2 from the germline V gene are LGHDT and YNNKEL (reference sequence). With V trimmed by 4 bases and J by 6 bases, 9 bases remained unmatched. The CDR3 contains 16 residues. CDR3: CASSRGTGGAINGYTF. The CDR3 DNA is TGTGCCAGCAGCCGCGGGACAGGGGGCGCGATAAATGGCTACACCTTC.

This clonotype was counted only a few times. The chain carries TRBV29-1 and TRBJ2-5, with 8 positions matching TRBD2. The germline CDR1 and CDR2 sequences are SQVTM and ANQGSEA. This CDR3 has 15 residues. V dropped 4 bases and J dropped 4; count of bases not matched to a gene: 11. The CDR3 DNA sequence: TGCAGCGTTGTTTTTGATAGCGGGGCGGGAGAGACCCAGTACTTC. Protein sequence: CSVVFDSGAGETQYF.

The chain couples TRBV4-3 to TRBJ2-5; D not certain. CDR1 is LGHNA and CDR2 is YSLEER in the germline V gene. The CDR3 consists of 15 residues. V was cut by 3 bases and J by 4 bases, with 15 bases left in between. CDR3 in DNA: TGCGCCAGCAGCCACCTCCCCAGCGTCGGAGAGACCCAGTACTTC. Amino acids: CASSHLPSVGETQYF.

The sample holds a few counts of this clonotype. The V and J genes are TRBV19 and TRBJ2-7; TRBD1 agrees at 10 bases. CDR3 size: 11 residues. The germline CDR1 and CDR2 sequences are LNHDA and SQIVND (reference sequence). With V trimmed by 9 bases and J by 7 bases, 3 bases remained unmatched. The CDR3 DNA sequence: TGTGCCAGCGGACAGGGGGGTGAGCAGTACTTC. Translated: CASGQGGEQYF.